This T cell receptor beta chain was recovered during a study of T cells of healthy individuals. V shed 1 base and J 4 bases; nucleotides not matched to a gene: 14. The V gene's germline CDR1 is MGHRA and CDR2 YSYEKL. This CDR3 has 18 residues. Using its own MiXCR run on the 5' RACE reads, TCRdb lists one record per CDR3 protein. The table records about 57,000 distinct CDR3 sequences, roughly 15% of them present only once. This clonotype was detected ten times or more. The chain couples TRBV4-1 to TRBJ2-5; 8 bases match TRBD1. This sequence was found in a human donor in good health. This chain's CDR3 is CASSQVYIGQGALETQYF. CDR3 nucleotide sequence: TGCGCCAGCAGCCAAGTTTATATCGGACAGGGAGCTTTAGAGACCCAGTACTTC.